The 25 T cell receptor beta chains below were found in one sample sequenced in a study of cytomegalovirus exposure and HLA in healthy donors. The PCR made use of 60 Vbeta and 13 Jbeta primers. Profiled with immunoSEQ multiplex PCR; TCRdb holds only in-frame clones, not every one. The sample holds 200,000 or so clones, about 83% seen once. The sequenced material came from PBMCs. These receptors originate from a woman in her thirties in good health and CMV-seropositive.

The rearrangement links TRBV6-5 to TRBJ1-2; D is ambiguous. The V gene's germline CDR1 is MNHEY and CDR2 SVGAGI. V was clipped by 2 bases and J by 4 bases, with 8 bases between them. The CDR3 is made up of 13 amino acids. CDR3 residues: CASSYTFFYGYTF. In nucleotides, the CDR3 is TGTGCCAGCAGTTACACATTTTTCTATGGCTACACCTTC.

The V and J genes are TRBV6-6 and TRBJ1-2; 7 nucleotides agree with TRBD1. V gave up 2 bases and J gave up 7 bases; unmatched junction bases: 7. From germline, CDR1 is MNHNY and CDR2 SVGAGI (reference sequence). The CDR3 extends over 14 amino acids. The CDR3 DNA follows: TGTGCCAGCAGTTACGGAGAGGGGGCAGGTGGCTACACCTTC. Its translation: CASSYGEGAGGYTF.

V usage is TRBV9 and J usage is TRBJ2-3; 7 bases map to TRBD1. The CDR3 covers 16 residues. Germline trimming cut 4 bases from V and 0 bases from J; bases unmatched to any gene: 8. The germline gives CDR1 SGDLS, CDR2 YYNGEE. The CDR3, as DNA: TGTGCCAGCAGCCCACAGGGGCCGACTAGCACAGATACGCAGTATTTT. It codes for CASSPQGPTSTDTQYF.

This rearrangement joins TRBV19 to TRBJ2-3, with D possibly being TRBD2 (5 bases). The ends were cut back, 2 bases at V and 3 bases at J, with 24 bases in the middle. This CDR3 spans 19 amino acids. The germline gives CDR1 LNHDA, CDR2 SQIVND (reference sequence). The CDR3 is CASSIRRVFGNSPTDTQYF. CDR3 in DNA: TGTGCCAGTAGTATAAGGCGTGTTTTCGGGAATTCCCCAACAGATACGCAGTATTTT. The whole variable domain, filled in from reference TRBV19 and TRBJ2-3, reads DGGITQSPKYLFRKEGQNVTLSCEQNLNHDAMYWYRQDPGQGLRLIYYSQIVNDFQKGDIAEGYSVSREKKESFPLTVTSAQKNPTAFYLCASSIRRVFGNSPTDTQYFGPGTRLTVL.

This chain connects TRBV2 to TRBJ1-5; the D gene is possibly TRBD1 (5 bases). The CDR3 is 15 amino acids. Germline lookup yields CDR1 SNHLY and CDR2 FYNNEI. The ends were cut back, 1 base at V and 11 bases at J, with 18 bases in the middle. The CDR3 nucleotides are TGTGCCAGCAGTGAAGGTGCAGGGTCTTTTCGGTCCCAGCATTTT. It specifies CASSEGAGSFRSQHF.

This clone was seen a single time. The V and J genes are TRBV28 and TRBJ1-5, with a tentative D call TRBD1 (5 bases). CDR3 size: 15 residues. Germline values: CDR1 MDHEN, CDR2 SYDVKM. The V end was cut by 7 bases, the J end by 2 bases, with 15 bases between. CDR3 nucleotides: TGTGCCAGCACCCCTTCTTCGGGGGGCAATCAGCCCCAGCATTTT. Translated: CASTPSSGGNQPQHF.

There are a few counts of this clone. The rearrangement links TRBV19 to TRBJ2-2, with D maybe TRBD2 (7 bases). V was cut by 7 bases and J by 3 bases, with 12 bases left in between. The CDR3 runs to 14 residues. CDR1 LNHDA and CDR2 SQIVND come from the germline V gene (reference sequence). This CDR3 reads CASTGEGHTGELFF. In DNA form, the CDR3 reads TGTGCCAGTACAGGGGAGGGCCACACCGGGGAGCTGTTTTTT.

The V call is TRBV5-4, the J call TRBJ2-4; tentative D call: TRBD2 (6 bases). CDR1 SGHNT and CDR2 YYREEE come from the germline V gene (reference sequence). V was clipped by 9 bases and J by 1 base, with 8 bases between them. The CDR3 is 12 residues long. This chain's CDR3 is CAMEGAKNIQYF. Written as DNA, the CDR3 is TGTGCCATGGAGGGGGCCAAAAACATTCAGTACTTC.

The V gene is TRBV7-3, the J gene TRBJ2-1; tentative D call: TRBD1 (5 bases). Trimming took off 3 bases at V and 3 bases at J, with 9 bases between the two ends. The germline CDR1 and CDR2 sequences are SGHTA and FQGTGA. The CDR3 sequence is 14 residues long. The CDR3 nucleotides are TGTGCCAGCAGCTTGGGGCAGGGCTACAATGAGCAGTTCTTC. Encoded protein: CASSLGQGYNEQFF.

The genes are TRBV4-2 and TRBJ1-3; D call uncertain. There are 15 residues in the CDR3. Germline V gene lookup returns CDR1 LGHNA and CDR2 YNFKEQ. Trimming pared 4 bases from V and 0 bases from J, leaving 10 bases between. CDR3 residues: CASSPGEVSGNTIYF. The DNA for the CDR3 is TGTGCCAGCAGCCCGGGTGAGGTCTCTGGAAACACCATATATTTT.

The genes are TRBV7-9 and TRBJ2-5; 8 nucleotides agree with TRBD1. Germline V lookup: CDR1 SEHNR, CDR2 FQNEAQ (reference sequence). This CDR3 spans 12 amino acids. This CDR3 reads CSGRTGRETQYF. The DNA of the CDR3 is TGTTCCGGCCGGACAGGGCGAGAGACCCAGTACTTC.

The chain recombines TRBV6-6 with TRBJ2-7, with 8 bases fitting TRBD2. Unmatched junction bases numbered 7, after V lost 6 bases and J lost 3 bases. Looked up from germline, CDR1 is MNHNY and CDR2 is SVGAGI (reference sequence). The CDR3 has 14 residues. The CDR3, as DNA: TGTGCCAGCAGCTTTTTAGCGGGAAACTACGAGCAGTACTTC. Protein product: CASSFLAGNYEQYF.

This clone was recorded only once. This chain uses TRBV7-9 with TRBJ1-5; weak D call: TRBD1 (5 bases). Trimming removed 0 bases at V and 6 bases at J, with 9 bases between. Per the germline V gene, CDR1 is SEHNR and CDR2 is FQNEAQ (reference sequence). The CDR3 is 14 amino acids. In nucleotides, the CDR3 is TGTGCCAGCAGCTTAGCAGGGGCAGGTCAGCCCCAGCATTTT. This codes for CASSLAGAGQPQHF.

The genes are TRBV27 and TRBJ2-3; perhaps TRBD1 as D (5 bases). The V end lost 3 bases, the J end lost 3 bases, and 7 bases lay between the germline ends. Germline CDR1 is MNHEY and CDR2 is SMNVEV (reference sequence). This CDR3 spans 13 amino acids. The CDR3 spells CASSLGLTDTQYF. CDR3 DNA sequence: TGTGCCAGCAGTTTGGGGCTTACAGATACGCAGTATTTT.

This clone was seen once. This chain joins TRBV18 and TRBJ2-6, with TRBD2 identical over 7 bases. Germline values: CDR1 KGHSH, CDR2 LQKENI. This CDR3 comprises 16 residues. The V and J ends lost 3 bases and 2 bases, in that order; junction bases with no gene match: 4. The chain's CDR3 is CASSPSGVAGANVLTF. The CDR3 DNA follows: TGTGCCAGCTCACCCAGCGGGGTGGCTGGGGCCAACGTCCTGACTTTC.

This chain joins TRBV5-1 and TRBJ1-2, with 10 bases fitting TRBD1. Germline trimming cut 5 bases from V and 7 bases from J; bases unmatched to any gene: 14. Germline lookup yields CDR1 SGHRS and CDR2 YFSETQ. This CDR3 is 16 amino acids long. CDR3 DNA: TGCGCCAGCAGATACGAACCGGGACAGGGGTCCAGTGGCTACACCTTC. Residues: CASRYEPGQGSSGYTF.

The chain has TRBV2 and TRBJ2-2; 14 positions match TRBD2. With 6 bases clipped from V and 6 bases from J, the junction kept 9 bases outside the gene matches. The germline V gene has CDR1 SNHLY and CDR2 FYNNEI. This CDR3 region has 17 residues. CDR3: CASSAGLAGARAGELFF. DNA of the CDR3: TGTGCCAGCAGCGCGGGACTAGCGGGGGCCCGAGCCGGGGAGCTGTTTTTT.

The CDR3 DNA reads as TGTGCCAGTAGTATAGATCTATCCATATCCCGAGCCAATGAGCAGTTCTTC. Its translation: CASSIDLSISRANEQFF. The chain uses TRBV19 and TRBJ2-1; no clear D. CDR1 is LNHDA and CDR2 is SQIVND in the germline V gene (reference sequence). This CDR3 is 17 amino acids long. Between the trimmed V and J ends, which lost 0 bases and 6 bases, there was a span of 18 bases.

J is TRBJ1-6 and V is TRBV19; TRBD1 matches at 7 bases. CDR3 length: 14 amino acids. The V segment lost 3 bases and the J segment 7 bases; nucleotides outside the gene matches: 3. Germline V lookup: CDR1 LNHDA, CDR2 SQIVND (reference sequence). CDR3 in DNA: TGTGCCAGTAGTATTGCAGGGGGAAATTCACCCCTCCACTTT. This sequence encodes CASSIAGGNSPLHF.

This chain joins TRBV29-1 and TRBJ2-7; D gene ambiguous. CDR1 is SQVTM, CDR2 ANQGSEA, per germline. Trimming removed 4 bases at V and 0 bases at J, with 7 bases between. The CDR3 has 12 amino acids. CDR3 loop: CSVVASSYEQYF. The CDR3 DNA reads as TGCAGCGTTGTCGCCAGCTCCTACGAGCAGTACTTC.

This clone appeared once. This sequence joins TRBV5-1 and TRBJ1-3; 8 nucleotides match TRBD1. The CDR3 loop spans 16 amino acids. V dropped 0 bases and J dropped 0; count of bases not matched to a gene: 2. The germline CDR1 and CDR2 sequences are SGHRS and YFSETQ. The CDR3 sequence: CASSLGTGTSGNTIYF. The CDR3, as DNA: TGCGCCAGCAGCTTGGGGACAGGGACCTCTGGAAACACCATATATTTT.

The rearrangement links TRBV7-2 to TRBJ2-1; D remains ambiguous. The CDR3 spans 15 residues. V shed 5 bases and J shed 0 bases, with 11 bases lying between them. The germline gives CDR1 SGHTA, CDR2 FQGNSA. The CDR3 here is CASSARRVSYNEQFF. Written as DNA, the CDR3 is TGTGCCAGCAGCGCCCGACGGGTCTCCTACAATGAGCAGTTCTTC.

V and J are TRBV2 and TRBJ1-5, with D unclear. There are 16 residues in the CDR3. Germline V gives CDR1 SNHLY, CDR2 FYNNEI. The V end was cut by 8 bases, the J end by 1 base, with 18 bases between. CDR3 coding DNA: TGTGCCAGCTACGAAGGTTTGAGGTTCAGCAATCAGCCCCAGCATTTT. Its translation is CASYEGLRFSNQPQHF. The full variable domain, its missing parts supplied by reference TRBV2 and TRBJ1-5, is EPEVTQTPSHQVTQMGQEVILRCVPISNHLYFYWYRQILGQKVEFLVSFYNNEISEKSEIFDDQFSVERPDGSNFTLKIRSTKLEDSAMYFCASYEGLRFSNQPQHFGDGTRLSIL.

This clone came up a few times. The chain recombines TRBV18 with TRBJ1-4, with D maybe TRBD1 (6 bases). CDR3 size: 17 residues. CDR1 and CDR2 (germline): KGHSH, LQKENI. With 1 base removed from V and 5 bases from J, the gap between germline ends came to 17 bases. The CDR3 DNA sequence: TGTGCCAGCTCACCACGCGTAGTCAGGCAGGGGAATGAAAAACTGTTTTTT. Residues: CASSPRVVRQGNEKLFF.

This chain links TRBV11-3 with TRBJ2-7; 7 bases are a match to TRBD1. Losses at the gene ends were 3 bases for V and 6 bases for J; bases not matched to a gene: 8. Germline V lookup: CDR1 SGHNT, CDR2 YENEEA. The CDR3 consists of 14 residues. Here the CDR3 DNA reads TGTGCCAGCAGCTTGAGACAGGGATCCGGCGAGCAGTACTTC. It is translated as CASSLRQGSGEQYF.